This is a list of T cell receptor beta chains from one sample in a study of cytomegalovirus exposure and HLA in healthy donors. Clones were sequenced by immunoSEQ multiplex PCR, and TCRdb holds only the in-frame ones, with some missing. The sample has about 170,000 clones. Source material: PBMCs. All receptors derive from a woman younger than 35 in good health and CMV-seropositive. Each CDR3 is given with its conserved first and last residue. D genes are given only for firm matches.

J gene,V gene,D gene,CDR3 DNA,CDR3 protein
TRBJ1-5,TRBV4-1,.,TGCGCCAGCAGCCAAGATGCAGCAGGGAGGCAGCCCCAGCATTTT,CASSQDAAGRQPQHF
TRBJ1-2,TRBV9,.,TGTGCCAGCAGCGTAGCGGGGGGCTACACCTTC,CASSVAGGYTF
TRBJ2-7,TRBV6-5,TRBD2,TGTGCCAGCAGACCTAGCGGGAGAGGCGAGCAGTACTTC,CASRPSGRGEQYF
TRBJ1-1,TRBV2,TRBD1,TGTGCCAGCAGGGGACAGGCCGCAATGAACACTGAAGCTTTCTTT,CASRGQAAMNTEAFF
TRBJ1-5,TRBV5-8,TRBD1,TGTGCCAGCAGCTTAGACAGGGGAGGTGGCAATCAGCCCCAGCATTTT,CASSLDRGGGNQPQHF
TRBJ2-1,TRBV9,.,TGTGCCAGCGCCCTTTACGGGGAGATATACAATGAGCAGTTCTTC,CASALYGEIYNEQFF
TRBJ2-2,TRBV5-6,TRBD2,TGTGCCAGCAGCTCCTTACTAGCGACAACTAGGGGCGGGGAGCTGTTTTTT,CASSSLLATTRGGELFF
TRBJ2-3,TRBV7-6,.,TGTGCCAGCAGCGAGATGGCGGGGCCCCCGATCGATACGCAGTTTTTT,CASSEMAGPPIDTQFF
TRBJ2-3,TRBV29-1,.,TGCAGCGCATCACCATGGGACAACACAGATACGCAGTATTTT,CSASPWDNTDTQYF
TRBJ1-2,TRBV18,TRBD1,TGTGCCAGCTCAACTACAGGGGCCGGGGACTATGGCTACACCTTC,CASSTTGAGDYGYTF
TRBJ2-1,TRBV13,TRBD2,TGTGCCAGCAGCTTTTTAGCGGGAGGGCTCTATGAGCAGTTCTTC,CASSFLAGGLYEQFF
TRBJ2-1,TRBV29-1,TRBD1,TGCAGCCTCCTGCGGGACAGGGCGAGGAATGAGCAGTTCTTC,CSLLRDRARNEQFF
TRBJ2-2,TRBV5-6,.,TGTGCCAGCAGAAGGAGGGGAACCGGGGAGCTGTTTTTT,CASRRRGTGELFF
TRBJ2-7,TRBV9,TRBD2,TGTGCCAGCAGCGCTAGCGGCTACGAGCAGTACTTC,CASSASGYEQYF
TRBJ1-2,TRBV5-1,TRBD1,TGCGCCAGCAGCCCCGGACAGGCTGGTTCTGGCTACACCTTC,CASSPGQAGSGYTF
TRBJ2-7,TRBV5-1,TRBD2,TGCGCCAGCAGCTTGGTAGCGGGAGTAGACTACGAGCAGTACTTC,CASSLVAGVDYEQYF
TRBJ2-2,TRBV7-3,TRBD1,TGTGCCAGCAGCTTAATGGGACAGGGGTACACCGGGGAGCTGTTTTTT,CASSLMGQGYTGELFF
TRBJ1-1,TRBV2,.,TGTGCCAGCAGCACCCCTGGAACTTCGGGAAATGAAGCTTTCTTT,CASSTPGTSGNEAFF
TRBJ1-3,TRBV30,TRBD1,TGTGCCTGGACTGGGACAGGAGGAAACACCATATATTTT,CAWTGTGGNTIYF
TRBJ1-1,TRBV29-1,.,TGCAGCGTTGAACGGACAGCGAACACTGAAGCTTTCTTT,CSVERTANTEAFF
TRBJ2-7,TRBV28,TRBD2,TGTGCCAGCAGATTAGCGGGGGAGTCCTACGAGCAGTACTTC,CASRLAGESYEQYF
TRBJ2-7,TRBV7-2,TRBD1,TGTGCCAGCAGCTTTGGACAGGGTACGTACGAGCAGTACTTC,CASSFGQGTYEQYF
TRBJ2-1,TRBV4-1,.,TGCGCCAGCAGCCAAGTTGGTGTTAGCGTCTACAATGAGCAGTTCTTC,CASSQVGVSVYNEQFF
TRBJ1-2,TRBV7-9,.,TGTGCCAGCAGCTTTGGGGCAGAGTTCCTCTATGGCTACACCTTC,CASSFGAEFLYGYTF
TRBJ2-3,TRBV29-1,TRBD1,TGCAGCGCAAGCACAGGGGGCACAGATACGCAGTATTTT,CSASTGGTDTQYF
TRBJ2-2,TRBV5-1,TRBD1,TGCGCCAGCAGCCCGGCCGGGAACAGGGGGCAGAACACCGGGGAGCTGTTTTTT,CASSPAGNRGQNTGELFF
TRBJ2-7,TRBV5-1,TRBD1,TGCGCCAGCAGCTTTGGGACAGGGGTAGAAGAGCAGTACTTC,CASSFGTGVEEQYF
TRBJ2-1,TRBV25-1,TRBD2,TGTGCCAGCATCGGAGCGGGAGGCAACCACAATGAGCAGTTCTTC,CASIGAGGNHNEQFF
TRBJ2-2,TRBV7-7,TRBD2,TGTGCTAGCAGCCTAGCCTCCGGGACTAGCGCCACCGGGGAGCTGTTTTTT,CASSLASGTSATGELFF
TRBJ2-1,TRBV29-1,TRBD2,TGCAGCGTTGAACTAGCGGGGGACCTCTATGAGCAGTTCTTC,CSVELAGDLYEQFF
TRBJ2-1,TRBV10-3,TRBD2,TGTGCCATCAGTGACGAGCGGGGGACCAATGAGCAGTTCTTC,CAISDERGTNEQFF
TRBJ2-5,TRBV5-6,TRBD2,TGTGCCAGCAGCTTGGGAAGCGGGAACCAAGAGACCCAGTACTTC,CASSLGSGNQETQYF
TRBJ2-5,TRBV5-4,.,TGTGCCAGCAGCTTGAGGGGCGCGGAGGAGACCCAGTACTTC,CASSLRGAEETQYF
TRBJ1-1,TRBV7-9,TRBD1,TGTGCCAGCAGCCTGGACAGGGGAGCTTTCTTT,CASSLDRGAFF
TRBJ2-1,TRBV2,.,TGTGCCAGCAGTGAACTATCTAACAATGAGCAGTTCTTC,CASSELSNNEQFF
TRBJ1-1,TRBV7-9,.,TGTGCCAGCAGCTTACGGGGGGGCAGGGTGAGCACTGAAGCTTTCTTT,CASSLRGGRVSTEAFF
TRBJ1-1,TRBV30,TRBD1,TGTGCCTGGGCGGGACAGATGAACACTGAAGCTTTCTTT,CAWAGQMNTEAFF
TRBJ2-2,TRBV5-1,.,TGCGCCAGCAGCTTAAGCGGGTATGGGACCGGGGAGCTGTTTTTT,CASSLSGYGTGELFF
TRBJ2-7,TRBV6-1,.,TGTGCCAGCAGTGAGTCCCTCCCGGGGGAGCAGTACTTC,CASSESLPGEQYF
TRBJ2-3,TRBV28,.,TGTGCCAGCAAGATTGGAGGGCCGAGCACAGATACGCAGTATTTT,CASKIGGPSTDTQYF
TRBJ2-2,TRBV20-1,TRBD1,TGCAGTGCTAGGACAGGGGAGAAGCTGTTTTTT,CSARTGEKLFF
TRBJ1-5,TRBV19,TRBD1,TGTGCCAGTATGGAACAGGGGTTTAATCAGCCCCAGCATTTT,CASMEQGFNQPQHF
TRBJ2-5,TRBV19,.,TGTGCCAGTGGCAAGGGTAGGGAGGAGACCCAGTACTTC,CASGKGREETQYF
TRBJ2-7,TRBV5-4,TRBD2,TGTGCCAGCAGCTTGTTCAGCGGGGGGTTTGGTGGTGAGCAGTACTTC,CASSLFSGGFGGEQYF
TRBJ2-3,TRBV7-6,TRBD2,TGTGCCAGCAGCATGGGACTAGCGGGGCGGGCAGATACGCAGTATTTT,CASSMGLAGRADTQYF
TRBJ2-2,TRBV4-2,.,TGTGCCAGCAGCCAAGACCCGTCCGGGGAGCTGTTTTTT,CASSQDPSGELFF
TRBJ2-1,TRBV13,TRBD2,TGTGCCAGCAGCTTAGGCCGGGGGGGCAGATACAATGAGCAGTTCTTC,CASSLGRGGRYNEQFF
TRBJ1-2,TRBV27,TRBD1,TGTGCCAGCAGATGGACAGGGGGCGGACTGTATGGCTACACCTTC,CASRWTGGGLYGYTF
TRBJ1-1,TRBV5-1,.,TGCGCCAGCAGCACCGAACTCCAGGGTGAAGCTTTCTTT,CASSTELQGEAFF
TRBJ2-5,TRBV5-1,.,TGCGCCAGCAGCCTGCGAACCGAGGAGACCCAGTACTTC,CASSLRTEETQYF
TRBJ2-5,TRBV6-1,TRBD1,TGTGCCAGCATTTCAAGGACAGGGTTGGAGACCCAGTACTTC,CASISRTGLETQYF
TRBJ1-2,TRBV28,.,TGTGCCAGCAGTTTAACACAGTATGGCTACACCTTC,CASSLTQYGYTF
TRBJ2-1,TRBV11-3,TRBD2,TGTGCCAGCAGCTCTCCGGGACTAGCGGGGTTCAATGAGCAGTTCTTC,CASSSPGLAGFNEQFF
TRBJ1-4,TRBV5-1,.,TGCGCCAGCAGCTCCCCCGGGCAGGGTCAAAAACTGTTTTTT,CASSSPGQGQKLFF
TRBJ2-7,TRBV4-3,.,TGCGCCAGCAGCCAAGAGCTTCGTCACAGCTCCTACGAGCAGTACTTC,CASSQELRHSSYEQYF
TRBJ1-5,TRBV30,.,TGTGCCTGGAGTAAGGGGGGCAATCAGCCCCAGCATTTT,CAWSKGGNQPQHF
TRBJ2-3,TRBV7-2,TRBD2,TGTGCCAGCAGTCTCACTCCGGGACTAGCGGGGGGAGGTAATACGCAGTATTTT,CASSLTPGLAGGGNTQYF
TRBJ2-3,TRBV7-9,TRBD1,TGTGCCACAGGGGGCACCCCTTTTACGCAGTATTTT,CATGGTPFTQYF
TRBJ2-1,TRBV4-1,TRBD2,TGCGCCAGCAGCCAAGGAAGCGGGAGTTTCCCCTACAATGAGCAGTTCTTC,CASSQGSGSFPYNEQFF
TRBJ1-4,TRBV5-5,.,TGTGCCAGCAGCTTGGAGTCAGTCGGTTGGGAGAACGAAAAACTGTTTTTT,CASSLESVGWENEKLFF